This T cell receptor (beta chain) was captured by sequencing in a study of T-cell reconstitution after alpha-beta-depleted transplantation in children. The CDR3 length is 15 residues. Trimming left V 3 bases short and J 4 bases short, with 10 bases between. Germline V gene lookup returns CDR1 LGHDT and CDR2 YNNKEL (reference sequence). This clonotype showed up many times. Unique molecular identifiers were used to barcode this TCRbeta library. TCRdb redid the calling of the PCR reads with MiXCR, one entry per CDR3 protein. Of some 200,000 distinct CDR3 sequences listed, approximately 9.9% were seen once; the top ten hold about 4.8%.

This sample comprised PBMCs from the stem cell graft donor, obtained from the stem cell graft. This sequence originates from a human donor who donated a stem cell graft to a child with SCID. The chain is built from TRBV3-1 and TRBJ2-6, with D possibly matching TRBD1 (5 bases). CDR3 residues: CASSQAGSGANVLTF. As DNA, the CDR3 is TGTGCCAGCAGCCAGGCAGGGTCAGGGGCCAACGTCCTGACTTTC.